Following are 5 T cell receptor beta chains from one sample sequenced in a study of T-cell reconstitution after alpha-beta-depleted transplantation in children. Unique molecular identifiers tagged the TCRbeta library. TCRdb independently ran MiXCR on the PCR reads; one entry per CDR3 protein. Of a few hundred thousand distinct CDR3 sequences listed, approximately 12% were seen once; the top ten hold around 2.2%. The material was PBMCs, mostly from graft donor cells, obtained 360 days after TCRalphabeta/CD19-depleted stem cell transplant. The receptor set was obtained from a male patient between 10 and 17 years old who had a stem cell transplant for acute myeloid leukemia, so the T cells may come from the graft donor.

In this sample, this clonotype turned up a few times. The chain is built from TRBV7-3 and TRBJ2-1, with TRBD2 matching over 11 bases. V shed 5 bases, J shed 7 bases, and the junction held 7 bases outside the gene matches. CDR3 length: 15 amino acids. Germline loops: CDR1 SGHTA, CDR2 FQGTGA. CDR3 nucleotide sequence: TGTGCCAGCAGCCTCACTAGCGGGAGTAGAAATGAGCAGTTCTTC. This codes for CASSLTSGSRNEQFF. The whole variable domain, remainder taken from reference TRBV7-3 and TRBJ2-1, is GAGVSQTPSNKVTEKGKYVELRCDPISGHTALYWYRQSLGQGPEFLIYFQGTGAADDSGLPNDRFFAVRPEGSVSTLKIQRTERGDSAVYLCASSLTSGSRNEQFFGPGTRLTVL.

This chain joins TRBV20-1 and TRBJ2-1, with D possibly TRBD2 on 6 matching bases. V lost 6 bases and J 14 bases, leaving 20 bases between the germline ends. Germline V lookup: CDR1 DFQATT, CDR2 SNEGSKA (reference sequence). CDR3 length equals 12 residues. The CDR3 DNA follows: TGCAGTGCGCCTCCGAGTGGAGGGAGAGAGTTCTTC. Encoded protein: CSAPPSGGREFF.

This clonotype was counted many times. The genes are TRBV20-1 and TRBJ2-5; D is possibly TRBD2 (5 bases). The CDR3 is 13 amino acids. Per germline, CDR1 DFQATT and CDR2 SNEGSKA (reference sequence). V dropped 1 base and J dropped 6 bases, with 12 bases sitting between them. The CDR3 sequence is CSARASGTKTQYF. The CDR3 coding sequence is TGCAGTGCTAGAGCGAGCGGTACGAAGACCCAGTACTTC.

The rearrangement uses TRBV12-3 or TRBV12-4 and TRBJ2-1, with 8 bases aligning to TRBD1. V was clipped by 6 bases and J by 8 bases; unmatched bases: 9. This CDR3 contains 14 residues. CDR3 amino acids: CASRGTGTLDEQFF. In DNA, the CDR3 is TGTGCCAGCAGAGGGACAGGCACCCTCGATGAGCAGTTCTTC.

The CDR3 loop reads CASSRTKENEQFF. CDR3 in DNA: TGTGCCAGCAGCCGGACCAAGGAGAATGAGCAGTTCTTC. The rearrangement links TRBV7-2 to TRBJ2-1; D ambiguous. The CDR3 consists of 13 residues. Trimming removed 5 bases from V and 7 bases from J, with 12 bases in between. CDR1 is SGHTA and CDR2 is FQGNSA in the germline V gene.